A single sample is the source of the 25 T cell receptor beta chains below, sequenced in a study of blood T cell repertoires in COVID-19. Assay used: immunoSEQ multiplex PCR; TCRdb lists only in-frame clones, some missing. Of under 250,000 clones listed, approximately 91% were seen once; the top ten hold 4.5% to 5.5%. The specimen sequenced was peripheral blood. The receptors shown here come from a woman between 40 and 50 years old with acute or convalescent COVID-19.

CDR3 nucleotide sequence: TGTGCCAGCAGTGCGTCGGGGTTCACTGAAGCTTTCTTT. It is translated as CASSASGFTEAFF. The V call is TRBV6-4, the J call TRBJ1-1; D is ambiguous. The CDR3 spans 13 residues. Trimming stripped 4 bases from V and 4 bases from J, with 10 bases between. Looked up from germline, CDR1 is MRHNA and CDR2 is SNTAGT.

The V call is TRBV9, the J call TRBJ1-2, with TRBD1 as a possible D gene (5 bases). CDR3 length equals 14 residues. In germline, CDR1 is SGDLS, CDR2 YYNGEE. Trimming shortened V by 4 bases and J by 6 bases, and 16 bases separated the two germline ends. CDR3 DNA: TGTGCCAGCAGCCCGGATTGGGGCGGAAATGGCTACACCTTC. Residues: CASSPDWGGNGYTF.

The V gene is TRBV5-4, the J gene TRBJ2-2; 8 bases align to TRBD1. The CDR3 has 18 amino acids. CDR1 is SGHNT and CDR2 is YYREEE in the germline V gene (reference sequence). Trimming removed 4 bases from V and 4 bases from J; junction bases left unmatched: 15. CDR3 nucleotide sequence: TGTGCCAGCAGCCGCGACAGGGGAGGATTTAGGGTCACCGGGGAGCTGTTTTTT. This codes for CASSRDRGGFRVTGELFF. Drawing the rest from reference TRBV5-4 and TRBJ2-2, the complete variable domain is ETGVTQSPTHLIKTRGQQVTLRCSSQSGHNTVSWYQQALGQGPQFIFQYYREEENGRGNFPPRFSGLQFPNYSSELNVNALELDDSALYLCASSRDRGGFRVTGELFFGEGSRLTVL.

This chain links TRBV12-3 or TRBV12-4 with TRBJ1-2; the D is unclear. The CDR3 spans 13 residues. V lost 4 bases to trimming and J lost 2 bases, with 8 bases between them. The CDR3 protein is CASSWSGNYGYTF. CDR3 DNA: TGTGCCAGCAGTTGGTCGGGAAACTATGGCTACACCTTC.

Comment on this clone: The junction departs from the called germline gene at one end, perhaps through a read error. V is TRBV18 and J is TRBJ2-3; D unresolved. The CDR3 runs to 17 residues. CDR1 KGHSH and CDR2 LQKENI come from the germline V gene. CDR3 protein: CASSPLYSGPGTDTQYF. The CDR3 DNA reads as TGTGCCAGCTCCCCACTTTATTCGGGTCCAGGCACAGATACGCAGTATTTT.

The J gene is TRBJ2-7, the V gene TRBV28; TRBD2 aligns across 11 bases. The CDR3 spans 15 residues. V shed 3 bases and J 6 bases; nucleotides not matched to a gene: 7. CDR1 is MDHEN, CDR2 SYDVKM, per germline. CDR3 amino acids: CASSFSSGGAIEQYV. The CDR3 nucleotides read TGTGCCAGCAGTTTCAGTAGCGGGGGGGCTATCGAGCAGTACGTC.

The chain links TRBV18 to TRBJ1-2; 7 bases align to TRBD1. This CDR3 contains 13 residues. Trimming cost V 5 bases and J 3 bases; bases outside gene matches: 3. The germline V gene encodes CDR1 KGHSH and CDR2 LQKENI. The CDR3 protein is CASSDREDYGYTF. In nucleotides, the CDR3 is TGTGCCAGCTCAGACAGGGAGGACTATGGCTACACCTTC.

This clone was recorded only once. The chain uses TRBV2 and TRBJ2-7; 7 nucleotides align to TRBD1. This CDR3 has 11 residues. CDR1 SNHLY and CDR2 FYNNEI come from the germline V gene. The V segment lost 8 bases and the J segment 10 bases; nucleotides outside the gene matches: 8. CDR3 sequence (DNA): TGTGCCAGCGGACGACAGGGCCCACAGTACGTC. It translates to CASGRQGPQYV.

This chain links TRBV19 with TRBJ1-4; TRBD1 agrees at 9 bases. Germline assignment: CDR1 LNHDA and CDR2 SQIVND (reference sequence). With 1 base clipped from V and 8 bases from J, the junction kept 5 bases outside the gene matches. The CDR3 is 15 residues long. This CDR3 is CASSIGTGAGEKLFF. The CDR3 nucleotides are TGTGCCAGTAGTATAGGGACAGGGGCGGGGGAAAAACTGTTTTTT.

V usage is TRBV4-1 and J usage is TRBJ1-5; D is unclear. Germline V gene lookup returns CDR1 MGHRA and CDR2 YSYEKL. Trimming left V 0 bases short and J 9 bases short, with 12 bases between. The CDR3 runs 14 residues. The CDR3 reads CASSQDLGEWPQHF. For the CDR3, the DNA is TGCGCCAGCAGCCAAGATCTCGGGGAATGGCCCCAGCATTTT.

The CDR3 here is CASSQEGGGEGYTF. The CDR3 DNA reads TGTGCCAGCAGCCAAGAAGGGGGTGGGGAAGGCTACACCTTC. The rearrangement links TRBV3-1 (or the pseudogene TRBV3-2) to TRBJ1-2; perhaps TRBD1 as D (6 bases). Trimming shortened V by 0 bases and J by 8 bases, and 13 bases separated the two germline ends. The CDR3 loop spans 14 amino acids. CDR1 is LGHDT, CDR2 YNNKEL, per germline (reference sequence).

Of note for this clone: The sample holds other DNA sequences that translate to the same CDR3. The rearrangement links TRBV2 to TRBJ1-6, with 9 bases aligning to TRBD1. Trimming at V came to 6 bases and at J to 6 bases, leaving 3 bases not matched to a gene. CDR3 length: 14 residues. Germline V CDR1 and CDR2: SNHLY, FYNNEI. The DNA for the CDR3 is TGTGCCAGCAGCGCGGGACAGGGTAATTCACCCCTCCACTTT. Translating it yields CASSAGQGNSPLHF.

This chain links TRBV13 with TRBJ2-1, with 11 nucleotides matching TRBD2. The V segment lost 0 bases and the J segment 8 bases; nucleotides outside the gene matches: 3. Germline CDR1 PRHDT, CDR2 FYEKMQ (reference sequence). This CDR3 region has 15 residues. The CDR3 sequence is CASSLGTSGGHEQFF. Written as DNA, the CDR3 is TGTGCCAGCAGCTTAGGAACTAGCGGGGGACATGAGCAGTTCTTC.

V is TRBV7-9 and J is TRBJ1-2, with 8 positions matching TRBD1. The CDR3 has 14 amino acids. Germline CDR1 is SEHNR and CDR2 is FQNEAQ (reference sequence). The ends lost 3 bases at V and 4 bases at J; junction bases unmatched: 4. For the CDR3, the DNA is TGTGCCAGCAGCTTCGACAGGGGTAGCTATGGCTACACCTTC. It specifies CASSFDRGSYGYTF.

The sample holds one count of this clone. This chain joins TRBV15 and TRBJ1-2; D not certain. The germline CDR1 and CDR2 sequences are LNHNV and YYDKDF (reference sequence). There are 13 residues in the CDR3. Trimming shortened V by 5 bases and J by 0 bases, and 7 bases separated the two germline ends. The CDR3 spells CATSRGANYGYTF. The CDR3, as DNA: TGTGCCACCAGCCGGGGAGCTAACTATGGCTACACCTTC.

J is TRBJ1-2 and V is TRBV19; 9 bases match TRBD1. The V gene's germline CDR1 is LNHDA and CDR2 SQIVND (reference sequence). The CDR3 contains 13 residues. V lost 5 bases and J lost 12; bases outside the gene matches: 10. DNA of the CDR3: TGTGCCAGTAGTCAGACCACAGGGGGCGCAAACACCTTC. Translating gives CASSQTTGGANTF.

CDR3: CASNPRVGSYEQYV. As DNA, the CDR3 is TGTGCCAGCAATCCCAGGGTCGGTAGCTACGAGCAGTACGTC. The V call is TRBV2, the J call TRBJ2-7, with D possibly matching TRBD1 (5 bases). CDR3 length: 14 amino acids. The V end lost 7 bases, the J end lost 3 bases, and 16 bases lay between the germline ends. Looked up from germline, CDR1 is SNHLY and CDR2 is FYNNEI.

V usage is TRBV25-1 and J usage is TRBJ2-3; TRBD2 aligns across 7 bases. Germline CDR1 reads MGHDK; CDR2 reads SYGVNS. J was trimmed by 0 bases and V by 0 bases; bases with no gene match: 3. CDR3 length: 16 amino acids. The CDR3 here is CASSEYGAGSTDTQYF. CDR3 nucleotides: TGTGCCAGCAGTGAATATGGAGCGGGGAGCACAGATACGCAGTATTTT.

The J gene is TRBJ2-3, the V gene TRBV6-4; 10 nucleotides match TRBD2. There are 17 residues in the CDR3. Per germline, CDR1 MRHNA and CDR2 SNTAGT. The J segment lost 6 bases and the V segment lost 7 bases, leaving 16 bases of the junction unmatched. The CDR3 DNA is TGTGCCAGCACACGGCACCGCAGCGGGGGGGCTACGGATACGCAGTATTTT. Residues: CASTRHRSGGATDTQYF.

CDR3 residues: CASSPGTANTEAFF. The CDR3 DNA reads as TGCGCCAGCAGCCCCGGGACAGCGAACACTGAAGCTTTCTTT. The V call is TRBV5-1, the J call TRBJ1-1, with TRBD1 matching 7 bases. CDR1 is SGHRS and CDR2 is YFSETQ in the germline V gene. This CDR3 is 14 amino acids long. After removal of 4 bases from V and 1 base from J, the junction contained 4 bases not matched to a gene.

V and J are TRBV5-1 and TRBJ1-5; 8 positions match TRBD1. With 5 bases clipped from V and 2 bases from J, the junction kept 3 bases outside the gene matches. The CDR3 runs 14 residues. From germline, CDR1 is SGHRS and CDR2 YFSETQ. CDR3 sequence: CASSSGQGNQPQHF. In DNA, the CDR3 is TGCGCCAGCAGTTCGGGACAGGGCAATCAGCCCCAGCATTTT. Filled out from reference TRBV5-1 and TRBJ1-5, the complete variable domain reads KAGVTQTPRYLIKTRGQQVTLSCSPISGHRSVSWYQQTPGQGLQFLFEYFSETQRNKGNFPGRFSGRQFSNSRSEMNVSTLELGDSALYLCASSSGQGNQPQHFGDGTRLSIL.

The V call is TRBV3-1 (or the pseudogene TRBV3-2), the J call TRBJ1-4; 9 positions match TRBD1. Per the germline V gene, CDR1 is LGHDT and CDR2 is YNNKEL (reference sequence). The CDR3 totals 15 residues. J gave up 5 bases and V 4 bases, and 5 bases lay outside the gene matches. CDR3 nucleotides: TGTGCCAGCAGCCGCGGACAGGGGCGAAATGAAAAACTGTTTTTT. Its protein is CASSRGQGRNEKLFF.

This clone was recorded once. The chain employs TRBV7-6 and TRBJ2-7, with 10 bases matching TRBD2. CDR3 size: 16 residues. Germline V gives CDR1 SGHVS, CDR2 FNYEAQ. Losses at the gene ends were 2 bases for V and 5 bases for J; bases not matched to a gene: 9. CDR3 DNA sequence: TGTGCCAGCAGCTTATCAGCGGGGGGGCCCATCAACGAGCAGTACGTC. The encoded protein is CASSLSAGGPINEQYV.

The chain carries TRBV19 and TRBJ1-1; D remains unclear. The V end lost 8 bases, the J end lost 1 base, and 11 bases lay between the germline ends. The CDR3 loop spans 13 amino acids. In germline, CDR1 is LNHDA, CDR2 SQIVND (reference sequence). In DNA form, the CDR3 reads TGTGCCAGTTCCCCTCGAGGGAACACTGAAGCTTTCTTT. This encodes CASSPRGNTEAFF.

This clone was observed once. V gene TRBV24-1 combines with J gene TRBJ1-2; D is unresolved. This CDR3 has 14 amino acids. Germline V gene lookup returns CDR1 KGHDR and CDR2 SFDVKD. V gave up 1 base and J gave up 0 bases, with 5 bases separating them. The CDR3 reads CATSDFRTNYGYTF. CDR3 nucleotides: TGTGCCACCAGTGATTTCAGGACTAACTATGGCTACACCTTC.